The rows below give T cell receptor beta chains drawn from one sample of a study of tumor-infiltrating lymphocytes in oesophageal squamous cell carcinoma. MiXCR, applied by TCRdb to the PCR reads, yields one record per CDR3 protein. The repertoire holds 9,500 to 15,000 distinct CDR3 sequences, around 52% seen once, with about 34% in the top ten. Sequenced input: esophageal tumor tissue. The receptors derive from a female donor with esophageal squamous cell carcinoma. Both conserved end residues are part of each CDR3. Each record gives: V gene, J gene, clone size, D gene, CDR3 protein, CDR3 DNA. The D gene is left open where the match is weak. Expanded clones are given a class, and other clones once, few, many or no size at all.

TRBV6-1	TRBJ2-1	NA	NA	CASSERWGQTMDEQFF	TGTGCCAGCAGTGAGCGCTGGGGACAAACAATGGATGAGCAGTTCTTC
TRBV18	TRBJ2-6	many	TRBD1	CASSPTTGVSSGANVLTF	TGTGCCAGCTCACCAACGACAGGGGTCAGCTCTGGGGCCAACGTCCTGACTTTC
TRBV27	TRBJ1-5	NA	TRBD1	CASSLRQGNQPQHF	TGTGCCAGCAGTTTAAGACAGGGTAATCAGCCCCAGCATTTT
TRBV7-2	TRBJ2-5	few	TRBD2	CASSLLTSGKETQYF	TGTGCCAGCAGCTTATTGACTAGCGGGAAGGAGACCCAGTACTTC
TRBV6-8	TRBJ2-4	NA	NA	CAVGTIQYF	TGTGCCGTGGGGACAATCCAGTACTTC
TRBV27	TRBJ2-5	NA	NA	CASSSMDKETQYF	TGTGCCAGCAGTTCGATGGACAAAGAGACCCAGTACTTC
TRBV12-3/TRBV12-4	TRBJ2-6	NA	NA	CASQGPGANVLTF	TGTGCCAGTCAGGGGCCCGGGGCCAACGTCCTGACTTTC
TRBV7-4	TRBJ2-5	once	NA	CASSYRDYQETQYF	TGTGCCAGCAGTTACCGGGACTACCAAGAGACCCAGTACTTC
TRBV5-1	TRBJ2-5	medium-sized	NA	CASSPLGQETQYF	TGCGCCAGCAGCCCCCTAGGCCAAGAGACCCAGTACTTC
TRBV6-6	TRBJ2-5	few	NA	CASSSETQYF	TGTGCCAGCAGTTCAGAGACCCAGTACTTC
TRBV7-8	TRBJ2-7	NA	TRBD2	CASSLGGGPYEQYF	TGTGCCAGCAGCTTGGGGGGGGGACCCTACGAGCAGTACTTC
TRBV28	TRBJ2-1	NA	TRBD2	CASSRTSGSYEQFF	TGTGCCAGCAGTAGGACTAGCGGGAGTTATGAGCAGTTCTTC
TRBV6-5	TRBJ2-7	NA	TRBD2	CASRLQLADGGEQYF	TGTGCCAGCAGACTACAACTAGCGGATGGGGGAGAGCAGTACTTC
TRBV11-2	TRBJ2-7	NA	TRBD2	CASRKRLAGGRQAYEQYF	TGTGCCAGCAGGAAACGACTAGCGGGAGGAAGGCAGGCCTACGAGCAGTACTTC
TRBV7-9	TRBJ2-1	many	NA	CASSPQTAPNEQFF	TGTGCCAGCAGCCCACAGACAGCGCCGAATGAGCAGTTCTTC
TRBV5-1	TRBJ2-1	NA	TRBD1	CASSRQGAYEQFF	TGCGCCAGCAGCCGACAGGGGGCTTACGAGCAGTTCTTC
TRBV18	TRBJ2-1	NA	TRBD2	CATTSGTETQFF	TGTGCCACGACTAGCGGGACGGAGACCCAGTTCTTC
TRBV7-6	TRBJ2-7	once	NA	CASSLVWQAYEQYF	TGTGCTAGCAGCTTAGTGTGGCAGGCCTACGAGCAGTACTTC
TRBV6-1	TRBJ1-1	many	TRBD1	CASRRKGQTNTEAFF	TGTGCCAGCAGGCGGAAGGGACAGACGAACACTGAAGCTTTCTTT
TRBV7-2	TRBJ2-5	once	NA	CASSTRGRETQYF	TGTGCCAGCAGCACGAGGGGACGGGAGACCCAGTACTTC
TRBV7-8	TRBJ2-1	NA	NA	CASSHPTSNEDNEQFF	TGTGCCAGCAGCCACCCCACTAGCAACGAAGACAATGAGCAGTTCTTC
TRBV7-9	TRBJ2-5	NA	TRBD2	CASSPGPGLAGDRETQYF	TGTGCCAGCAGCCCCGGGCCTGGACTAGCGGGAGACCGAGAGACCCAGTACTTC
TRBV11-2	TRBJ1-2	many	TRBD1	CASSLNPGQGAKGYTF	TGTGCCAGCAGCCTTAACCCGGGACAGGGGGCGAAAGGCTACACCTTC
TRBV5-1	TRBJ2-5	NA	NA	CASSGTGREETQYF	TGCGCCAGTAGCGGGACAGGCAGAGAAGAGACCCAGTACTTC
TRBV20-1	TRBJ2-7	NA	NA	CSAKGTGFSYEQYF	TGCAGTGCCAAGGGTACGGGGTTCTCCTACGAGCAGTACTTC
TRBV12-3/TRBV12-4	TRBJ2-5	NA	TRBD2	CASRSSGVQETQYF	TGTGCCAGCAGATCTAGCGGGGTCCAAGAGACCCAGTACTTC